Listed below are T cell receptor beta chains from one sample, sequenced in a study of shared T cell receptors in the human thymus. TCRdb keeps only in-frame clones here, not all; method: immunoSEQ multiplex PCR. The data show 500,000 to 750,000 clones, roughly 90% seen once. These sequences were also reported in another study, on human thymus T cells.

The specimen sequenced was thymocytes. The receptors originated from a boy under three years old with a congenital heart defect. The CDR3 runs from the conserved cysteine through the conserved F or W. The D gene is left open where the match is weak. A row's size may be missing; if present it is once, few, many or a size class.

CDR3 length: 16
V gene: TRBV7-6
J gene: TRBJ2-3
clone size: .
D gene: .
CDR3 protein: CASSRVGTLRTDTQYF
CDR3 DNA: TGTGCCAGCAGCAGAGTAGGGACTTTACGCACAGATACGCAGTATTTT

CDR3 length: 15
V gene: TRBV6-6
J gene: TRBJ2-1
clone size: .
D gene: .
CDR3 protein: CASRKSSGLHNEQFF
CDR3 DNA: TGTGCCAGCAGGAAAAGCAGCGGGCTCCACAATGAGCAGTTCTTC

CDR3 length: 16
V gene: TRBV7-8
J gene: TRBJ2-5
clone size: .
D gene: TRBD2
CDR3 protein: CASSLASSGVGETQYF
CDR3 DNA: TGTGCCAGCAGCTTAGCGTCTAGCGGGGTGGGGGAGACCCAGTACTTC

CDR3 length: 17
V gene: TRBV12-5
J gene: TRBJ1-5
clone size: .
D gene: .
CDR3 protein: CASGLDLPRDKNQPQHF
CDR3 DNA: TGTGCTAGTGGTTTGGACTTACCCCGGGACAAAAATCAGCCCCAGCATTTT

CDR3 length: 16
V gene: TRBV9
J gene: TRBJ2-7
clone size: .
D gene: .
CDR3 protein: CASSVEGWFGSYEQYF
CDR3 DNA: TGTGCCAGCAGCGTAGAGGGGTGGTTCGGGTCCTACGAGCAGTACTTC

CDR3 length: 17
V gene: TRBV4-3
J gene: TRBJ2-1
clone size: .
D gene: .
CDR3 protein: CASSQDARQRYYNEQFF
CDR3 DNA: TGCGCCAGCAGCCAAGATGCTCGCCAGCGGTACTACAATGAGCAGTTCTTC

CDR3 length: 15
V gene: TRBV6-5
J gene: TRBJ1-3
clone size: .
D gene: .
CDR3 protein: CASRPTGDSGNTIYF
CDR3 DNA: TGTGCCAGCAGACCTACGGGGGACTCTGGAAACACCATATATTTT

CDR3 length: 16
V gene: TRBV7-8
J gene: TRBJ2-1
clone size: .
D gene: TRBD2
CDR3 protein: CASSPNSRTSGREQFF
CDR3 DNA: TGTGCCAGCAGCCCAAACTCTCGGACTAGCGGGAGGGAGCAGTTCTTC

CDR3 length: 16
V gene: TRBV29-1
J gene: TRBJ2-5
clone size: .
D gene: TRBD1
CDR3 protein: CSVETGGAEGLETQYF
CDR3 DNA: TGCAGCGTTGAGACAGGGGGCGCAGAGGGGCTGGAGACCCAGTACTTC

CDR3 length: 15
V gene: TRBV14
J gene: TRBJ2-7
clone size: .
D gene: TRBD2
CDR3 protein: CASSSPGGATYEQYF
CDR3 DNA: TGTGCCAGCAGCTCCCCGGGGGGGGCAACCTACGAGCAGTACTTC

CDR3 length: 16
V gene: TRBV29-1
J gene: TRBJ2-6
clone size: .
D gene: TRBD1
CDR3 protein: CSVSHTGGTGANVLTF
CDR3 DNA: TGCAGCGTTTCTCACACAGGGGGAACTGGGGCCAACGTCCTGACTTTC

CDR3 length: 11
V gene: TRBV20-1
J gene: TRBJ1-1
clone size: .
D gene: .
CDR3 protein: CSAGGRTEAFF
CDR3 DNA: TGCAGTGCCGGAGGTAGAACTGAAGCTTTCTTT

CDR3 length: 18
V gene: TRBV7-2
J gene: TRBJ2-3
clone size: .
D gene: TRBD2
CDR3 protein: CASSSLLGLAGGIDTQYF
CDR3 DNA: TGTGCCAGCAGCTCCCTCCTCGGACTAGCGGGAGGGATAGATACGCAGTATTTT

CDR3 length: 12
V gene: TRBV19
J gene: TRBJ1-1
clone size: .
D gene: .
CDR3 protein: CASSSRNTEAFF
CDR3 DNA: TGTGCCAGTAGTTCGAGGAACACTGAAGCTTTCTTT

CDR3 length: 14
V gene: TRBV6-1
J gene: TRBJ1-1
clone size: .
D gene: .
CDR3 protein: CASSEGGQGNEAFF
CDR3 DNA: TGTGCCAGCAGTGAAGGAGGCCAGGGGAATGAAGCTTTCTTT

CDR3 length: 15
V gene: TRBV19
J gene: TRBJ1-5
clone size: few
D gene: .
CDR3 protein: CASTCGQVINQPQHF
CDR3 DNA: TGTGCCAGTACGTGTGGGCAGGTGATCAATCAGCCCCAGCATTTT

CDR3 length: 15
V gene: TRBV5-6
J gene: TRBJ2-7
clone size: .
D gene: TRBD2
CDR3 protein: CASSSPEREPYEQYF
CDR3 DNA: TGTGCCAGCAGCTCCCCAGAGCGGGAGCCCTACGAGCAGTACTTC

CDR3 length: 14
V gene: TRBV7-2
J gene: TRBJ2-7
clone size: .
D gene: .
CDR3 protein: CASSLDGQHYEQYF
CDR3 DNA: TGTGCCAGCAGCTTAGATGGTCAACACTACGAGCAGTACTTC

CDR3 length: 16
V gene: TRBV11-2
J gene: TRBJ2-1
clone size: .
D gene: .
CDR3 protein: CASSLDTAGTYNEQFF
CDR3 DNA: TGTGCCAGCAGCTTAGATACAGCTGGCACATACAATGAGCAGTTCTTC

CDR3 length: 13
V gene: TRBV14
J gene: TRBJ1-1
clone size: once
D gene: TRBD1
CDR3 protein: CASSLTGVTEAFF
CDR3 DNA: TGTGCCAGCAGCCTGACAGGGGTCACTGAAGCTTTCTTT

CDR3 length: 18
V gene: TRBV5-1
J gene: TRBJ2-2
clone size: .
D gene: TRBD2
CDR3 protein: CASSPWTSGRPNTGELFF
CDR3 DNA: TGCGCCAGCAGCCCCTGGACTAGCGGGAGACCAAACACCGGGGAGCTGTTTTTT

CDR3 length: 15
V gene: TRBV7-2
J gene: TRBJ1-1
clone size: .
D gene: TRBD1
CDR3 protein: CASSFGQGGYTEAFF
CDR3 DNA: TGTGCCAGCAGCTTCGGACAGGGCGGATACACTGAAGCTTTCTTT

CDR3 length: 16
V gene: TRBV19
J gene: TRBJ1-5
clone size: .
D gene: .
CDR3 protein: CASSAPTPWGGQPQHF
CDR3 DNA: TGTGCCAGTAGTGCCCCGACACCGTGGGGAGGCCAGCCCCAGCATTTT

CDR3 length: 12
V gene: TRBV6-1
J gene: TRBJ1-4
clone size: .
D gene: .
CDR3 protein: CASRATNEKLFF
CDR3 DNA: TGTGCCAGCCGGGCAACTAATGAAAAACTGTTTTTT

CDR3 length: 16
V gene: TRBV7-2
J gene: TRBJ2-1
clone size: .
D gene: TRBD2
CDR3 protein: CASSLGVAGPHNEQFF
CDR3 DNA: TGTGCCAGCAGCTTAGGGGTAGCGGGACCTCACAATGAGCAGTTCTTC

CDR3 length: 15
V gene: TRBV4-1
J gene: TRBJ1-5
clone size: once
D gene: TRBD1
CDR3 protein: CASSQADRLYQPQHF
CDR3 DNA: TGCGCCAGCAGCCAAGCGGACAGGCTTTATCAGCCCCAGCATTTT

CDR3 length: 15
V gene: TRBV27
J gene: TRBJ1-1
clone size: .
D gene: .
CDR3 protein: CASSLRFRGNTEAFF
CDR3 DNA: TGTGCCAGCAGTTTACGCTTTCGGGGGAACACTGAAGCTTTCTTT

CDR3 length: 13
V gene: TRBV4-1
J gene: TRBJ2-7
clone size: few
D gene: TRBD1
CDR3 protein: CASSQGQGGEQYF
CDR3 DNA: TGCGCCAGCAGCCAAGGACAGGGTGGCGAGCAGTACTTC

CDR3 length: 16
V gene: TRBV4-2
J gene: TRBJ2-3
clone size: .
D gene: .
CDR3 protein: CASSQGKLANTDTQYF
CDR3 DNA: TGTGCCAGCAGCCAAGGGAAGCTAGCGAACACAGATACGCAGTATTTT

CDR3 length: 16
V gene: TRBV4-3
J gene: TRBJ2-5
clone size: .
D gene: TRBD1
CDR3 protein: CASSQETTGERETQYF
CDR3 DNA: TGCGCCAGCAGCCAAGAAACGACAGGGGAGAGAGAGACCCAGTACTTC

CDR3 length: 15
V gene: TRBV11-3
J gene: TRBJ2-3
clone size: .
D gene: TRBD2
CDR3 protein: CASSLVPSGADTQYF
CDR3 DNA: TGTGCCAGCAGCTTAGTTCCAAGCGGGGCAGATACGCAGTATTTT

CDR3 length: 13
V gene: TRBV7-9
J gene: TRBJ1-3
clone size: .
D gene: .
CDR3 protein: CASSLSSGDTIYF
CDR3 DNA: TGTGCCAGCAGTCTATCCTCAGGGGACACCATATATTTT

CDR3 length: 15
V gene: TRBV28
J gene: TRBJ2-2
clone size: .
D gene: TRBD2
CDR3 protein: CASPPRGRETGELFF
CDR3 DNA: TGTGCCAGCCCCCCCCGCGGGAGGGAGACCGGGGAGCTGTTTTTT

CDR3 length: 16
V gene: TRBV14
J gene: TRBJ2-4
clone size: .
D gene: TRBD1
CDR3 protein: CASSQVTGDNKNIQYF
CDR3 DNA: TGTGCCAGCAGCCAAGTAACAGGGGATAACAAAAACATTCAGTACTTC

CDR3 length: 17
V gene: TRBV11-2
J gene: TRBJ2-5
clone size: .
D gene: TRBD2
CDR3 protein: CASSPPPASGPQETQYF
CDR3 DNA: TGTGCCAGCAGCCCCCCCCCGGCTAGCGGGCCCCAAGAGACCCAGTACTTC